The clone carrying this T cell receptor (beta chain) turned up a few times. These data come from a study of blood T cell repertoires in COVID-19. Sequencing was performed with immunoSEQ multiplex PCR; in TCRdb, only in-frame clones are kept and a portion is missing. The table has about 42,000 clones, 89% seen once. The V gene's germline CDR1 is LGHNA and CDR2 YNFKEQ. V shed 5 bases and J 3 bases; nucleotides not matched to a gene: 7. The CDR3 loop spans 15 amino acids. The genes are TRBV4-2 and TRBJ2-1, with 7 bases identical to TRBD1. The sequenced material came from peripheral blood. The TCR sequence derives from a human donor in a cohort sampled during active COVID-19. CDR3 sequence: CASSADRDLYNEQFF. CDR3 DNA sequence: TGTGCCAGCAGCGCTGACAGGGACCTCTACAATGAGCAGTTCTTC.